The present T cell receptor (beta chain) was sequenced within a study of T cells in Graves' hyperthyroidism and ophthalmopathy. Details on this clonotype: The junction departs from germline at one end; a sequencing error may be responsible.

In making diagnoses, clinical symptoms, serum thyroxine and TRAb, thyroid ultrasound and orbital computed tomography were all used. Each 10 ml fresh peripheral blood draw supplied the PBMCs. Amplification targeted TCR beta CDR3 regions from RNA transcripts. With the HTBI primer set, the TCR CDR3 went through a first round of RT-PCR. TCRdb recomputed calls from the multiplex PCR reads with MiXCR, one row per CDR3 protein. The profile shows hundreds of thousands of distinct CDR3 sequences, approximately 40% of them singletons. Sample: blood. This TCR derives from a man younger than 35 with Graves' hyperthyroidism.

CDR3 in DNA: TGCGCCAGCAGCCAAGATTTGGAGGCGATCTACGAGCAGTACTTC. It yields the protein CASSQDLEAIYEQYF. The V call is TRBV25-1, the J call TRBJ2-7; TRBD2 is a possible D gene (5 bases). Germline values: CDR1 MGHDK, CDR2 SYGVNS. There are 15 residues in the CDR3.